These 18 T cell receptor beta chains came from one sample sequenced in a study of radiation and T cells in renal cell carcinoma. As to time point: baseline pretreatment blood. Documented treatment: 15 Gy SBRT to primary tumor, nephrectomy 4 weeks later. Here immunoSEQ multiplex PCR was the method, and the copy in TCRdb shows in-frame clones only, minus some. The sample has 130,000 or so clones; over 65% are singletons. The sample was blood, taken from a patient whose treatment included radiotherapy and nephrectomy. Source of these receptors: a woman aged 45 to 65 with renal cell carcinoma.

The V and J genes are TRBV21-1 and TRBJ2-4; the table's D call, TRBD1, was not checked against the DNA. TRBV21-1 is recorded as a pseudogene. CDR3 length: 16 residues. The DNA of the CDR3 is TGTGCCAGCAGCATGTCAACTAGGGGGGCCAAAAACATTCAGTACTTC. Protein sequence: CASSMSTRGAKNIQYF.

In this sample, this clone turned up once. V gene TRBV7-2 combines with J gene TRBJ1-4, with TRBD1 matching 7 bases. The CDR3 is 14 residues long. Germline lookup yields CDR1 SGHTA and CDR2 FQGNSA. V lost 6 bases and J lost 3; bases outside the gene matches: 4. The CDR3 loop reads CASRTGQSNEKLFF. CDR3 nucleotide sequence: TGTGCCAGCAGGACAGGGCAATCTAATGAAAAACTGTTTTTT. The whole variable domain, filled in from reference TRBV7-2 and TRBJ1-4, reads GAGVSQSPSNKVTEKGKDVELRCDPISGHTALYWYRQSLGQGLEFLIYFQGNSAPDKSGLPSDRFSAERTGGSVSTLTIQRTQQEDSAVYLCASRTGQSNEKLFFGSGTQLSVL.

On this clone itself: This CDR3 is also generated by other DNA sequences in the sample. For the CDR3, the DNA is TGTGCCAGCAGCCCCGGGACAAACTATGGCTACACCTTC. It encodes CASSPGTNYGYTF. The chain uses TRBV14 and TRBJ1-2, with TRBD1 as a possible D gene (6 bases). Germline CDR1 reads SGHDN; CDR2 reads FVKESK. Trimming removed 4 bases at V and 2 bases at J, with 8 bases between. This CDR3 is built from 13 residues.

V and J are TRBV10-2 and TRBJ2-7, with 9 positions matching TRBD2. The CDR3 is made up of 15 amino acids. The V gene's germline CDR1 is WSHSY and CDR2 SAAADI. V shed 4 bases, J shed 2 bases, and the junction held 6 bases outside the gene matches. Written as DNA, the CDR3 is TGCGCCAGCAGTGTTAGCGGGAGTATCACCTACGAGCAGTACTTC. It codes for CASSVSGSITYEQYF.

In its sample, this clone was seen a few times. J is TRBJ1-5 and V is TRBV7-8; D is unresolved. Trimming took off 5 bases at V and 10 bases at J, with 12 bases between the two ends. The CDR3 sequence is 12 residues long. The germline gives CDR1 SGHVS, CDR2 FQNEAQ. The CDR3 region has the DNA TGTGCCAGCAGCGTCTTTGCGGATCCCCAGCATTTT. Its protein product is CASSVFADPQHF.

This clone was recorded once. The rearrangement joins TRBV30 to TRBJ2-1, with D unclear. CDR1 and CDR2 (germline): GTSNPN, SVGIG (reference sequence). Trimming cost V 4 bases and J 8 bases, with 9 bases left between them. This CDR3 contains 11 residues. The CDR3 loop reads CAWTILDEQFF. The CDR3 region has the DNA TGTGCCTGGACTATTCTCGATGAGCAGTTCTTC. Full variable domain (rest looked up from reference TRBV30 and TRBJ2-1): SQTIHQWPATLVQPVGSPLSLECTVEGTSNPNLYWYRQAAGRGLQLLFYSVGIGQISSEVPQNLSASRPQDRQFILSSKKLLLSDSGFYLCAWTILDEQFFGPGTRLTVL.

This chain connects TRBV2 to TRBJ1-2; no clear D gene. The CDR3 contains 14 residues. CDR1 is SNHLY and CDR2 is FYNNEI in the germline V gene. Trimming cost V 6 bases and J 2 bases, with 13 bases left between them. CDR3 in amino acids: CASRSTVVNYGYTF. The CDR3 DNA follows: TGTGCCAGCAGGTCAACAGTTGTCAACTATGGCTACACCTTC.

The chain is built from TRBV7-2 and TRBJ2-5, with a possible D match to TRBD1 (5 bases). The V gene's germline CDR1 is SGHTA and CDR2 FQGNSA. V was clipped by 3 bases and J by 5 bases, with 16 bases between them. The CDR3 totals 15 residues. DNA for the CDR3: TGTGCCAGCAGCTTTCTGGGGCGCACCGGGGAGACCCAGTACTTC. This gives the protein CASSFLGRTGETQYF.

The chain combines TRBV9 with TRBJ1-5; no clear D. V dropped 2 bases and J dropped 1 base, with 10 bases sitting between them. Germline CDR1 SGDLS, CDR2 YYNGEE. There are 15 residues in the CDR3. The CDR3 reads CASSVSGRSNQPQHF. The DNA for the CDR3 is TGTGCCAGCAGCGTGTCAGGAAGAAGCAATCAGCCCCAGCATTTT.

The chain combines TRBV28 with TRBJ1-2, with 10 bases identical to TRBD1. Germline CDR1 MDHEN, CDR2 SYDVKM. J lost 6 bases, V lost 1 base, and 2 bases had no gene match. CDR3 size: 14 residues. CDR3 loop: CASSLSGQGDGYTF. The CDR3 DNA sequence: TGTGCCAGCAGTTTATCCGGACAGGGGGATGGCTACACCTTC.

The chain recombines TRBV7-8 with TRBJ2-1, with 10 bases matching TRBD2. The CDR3 runs to 15 residues. The germline V gene has CDR1 SGHVS and CDR2 FQNEAQ. The ends lost 5 bases at V and 5 bases at J; junction bases unmatched: 6. In DNA, the CDR3 is TGTGCCAGCAGCCTCCCTAGCGGGAGACACAATGAGCAGTTCTTC. The encoded protein is CASSLPSGRHNEQFF.

The V call is TRBV9, the J call TRBJ1-6; D might be TRBD1 (6 bases). The CDR3 extends over 16 amino acids. V was pared by 0 bases and J by 5 bases, with 12 bases between. Germline-derived CDR1 and CDR2 are SGDLS and YYNGEE. CDR3 coding DNA: TGTGCCAGCAGCGTAGCAGCAGGGGTTAATAATTCACCCCTCCACTTT. Translated, it gives CASSVAAGVNNSPLHF.

The V and J genes are TRBV5-4 and TRBJ1-4; D perhaps matches TRBD1 (5 bases). The V end lost 5 bases, the J end lost 2 bases, and 16 bases lay between the germline ends. Germline CDR1 is SGHNT and CDR2 is YYREEE (reference sequence). This CDR3 contains 16 residues. The CDR3 DNA reads as TGTGCCAGCAGACCGGGACCGTGGGGCACTAATGAAAAACTGTTTTTT. It specifies CASRPGPWGTNEKLFF.

To note about this clone: The same CDR3 is also encoded by other DNA sequences in this sample. The rearrangement links TRBV4-3 to TRBJ1-2, with 7 bases identical to TRBD1. The CDR3 has 14 amino acids. Germline CDR1 and CDR2: LGHNA and YSLEER. V lost 0 bases to trimming and J lost 3 bases; unmatched junction nucleotides: 1. The CDR3 is CASSQDQGDYGYTF. CDR3 in DNA: TGCGCCAGCAGCCAAGATCAGGGGGACTATGGCTACACCTTC.

With respect to this clone: The identical CDR3 is also encoded by other nucleotide sequences in the sample. The chain recombines TRBV28 with TRBJ1-2, with D tentatively TRBD1 (6 bases). CDR1 is MDHEN, CDR2 SYDVKM, per germline. The CDR3 runs to 13 residues. Deletions cut 6 bases from V and 1 base from J, with 9 bases between. The CDR3 region is CASSLQGNYGYTF. The CDR3 nucleotides are TGTGCCAGCAGCCTACAGGGTAACTATGGCTACACCTTC.

This chain connects TRBV7-9 to TRBJ2-7, with TRBD2 matching 10 bases. Germline assignment: CDR1 SEHNR and CDR2 FQNEAQ (reference sequence). The CDR3 extends over 13 amino acids. J lost 9 bases, V lost 1 base, and 3 bases had no gene match. As DNA, the CDR3 is TGTGCCAGCAGCTTAGGGACTAGCGGAGTGCAGTACTTC. Its protein is CASSLGTSGVQYF.

This clone appeared once. The J gene is TRBJ1-1, the V gene TRBV5-6, with D unresolved. Germline V CDR1 and CDR2: SGHDT, YYEEEE. Trimming took off 4 bases at V and 1 base at J, with 17 bases between the two ends. The CDR3 extends over 16 amino acids. This CDR3 reads CASSLWGGVGNTEAFF. The CDR3, as DNA: TGTGCCAGCAGCCTATGGGGTGGGGTTGGGAACACTGAAGCTTTCTTT. Supplemented by reference TRBV5-6 and TRBJ1-1, the full variable domain reads DAGVTQSPTHLIKTRGQQVTLRCSPKSGHDTVSWYQQALGQGPQFIFQYYEEEERQRGNFPDRFSGHQFPNYSSELNVNALLLGDSALYLCASSLWGGVGNTEAFFGQGTRLTVV.

V and J are TRBV10-3 and TRBJ2-1; TRBD2 might be the D (7 bases). Germline V gene data show CDR1 as ENHRY and CDR2 as SYGVKD. V lost 4 bases to trimming and J lost 5 bases, with 15 bases between them. This CDR3 has 15 amino acids. CDR3 bases: TGTGCCATCAGTGTGGTGGAGGGGGGGGACAATGAGCAGTTCTTC. This codes for CAISVVEGGDNEQFF.